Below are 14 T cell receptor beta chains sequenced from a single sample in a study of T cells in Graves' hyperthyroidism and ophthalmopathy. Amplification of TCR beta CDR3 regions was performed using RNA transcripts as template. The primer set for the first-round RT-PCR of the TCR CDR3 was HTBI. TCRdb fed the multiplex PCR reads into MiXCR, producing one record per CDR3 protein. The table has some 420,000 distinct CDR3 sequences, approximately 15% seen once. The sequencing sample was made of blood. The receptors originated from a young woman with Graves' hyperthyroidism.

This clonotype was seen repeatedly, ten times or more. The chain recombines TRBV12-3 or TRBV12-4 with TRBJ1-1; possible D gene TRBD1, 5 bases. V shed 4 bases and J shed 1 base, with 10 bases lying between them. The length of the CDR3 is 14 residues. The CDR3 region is CASSWTLANTEAFF. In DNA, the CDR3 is TGTGCCAGCAGTTGGACATTAGCGAACACTGAAGCTTTCTTT.

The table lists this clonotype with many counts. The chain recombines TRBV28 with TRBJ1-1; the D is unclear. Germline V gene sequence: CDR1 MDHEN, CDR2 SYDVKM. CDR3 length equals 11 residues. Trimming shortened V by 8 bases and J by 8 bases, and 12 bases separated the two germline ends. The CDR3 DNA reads TGTGCCAGCGTACAAAACGAAGAAGCTTTCTTT. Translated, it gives CASVQNEEAFF.

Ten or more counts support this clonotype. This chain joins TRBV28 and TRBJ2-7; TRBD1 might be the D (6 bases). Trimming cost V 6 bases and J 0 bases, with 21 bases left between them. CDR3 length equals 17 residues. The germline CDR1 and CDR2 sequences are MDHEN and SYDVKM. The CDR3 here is CASSPRSFRGSSYEQYF. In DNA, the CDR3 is TGTGCCAGCAGCCCACGGTCGTTTAGGGGGAGCTCCTACGAGCAGTACTTC.

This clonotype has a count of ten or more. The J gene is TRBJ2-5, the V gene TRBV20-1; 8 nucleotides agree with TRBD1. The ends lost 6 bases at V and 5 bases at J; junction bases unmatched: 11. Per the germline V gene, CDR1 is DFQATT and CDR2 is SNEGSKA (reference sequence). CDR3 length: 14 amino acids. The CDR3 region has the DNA TGCAGTGCCAGGAAACAGGGGGTCTGGGAGACCCAGTACTTC. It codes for CSARKQGVWETQYF.

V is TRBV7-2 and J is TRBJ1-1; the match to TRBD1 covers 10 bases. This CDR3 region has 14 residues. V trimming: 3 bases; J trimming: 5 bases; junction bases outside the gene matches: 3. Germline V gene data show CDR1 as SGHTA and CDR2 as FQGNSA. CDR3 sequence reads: CASSLADRGTEAFF. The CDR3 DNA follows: TGTGCCAGCAGCTTGGCGGACAGGGGGACTGAAGCTTTCTTT.

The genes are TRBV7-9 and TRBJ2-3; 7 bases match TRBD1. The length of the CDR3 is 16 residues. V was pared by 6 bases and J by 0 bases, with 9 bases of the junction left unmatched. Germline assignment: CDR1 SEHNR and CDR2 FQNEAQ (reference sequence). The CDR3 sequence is CASSRLTGASTDTQYF. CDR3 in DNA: TGTGCCAGCAGTCGCTTAACAGGGGCCAGCACAGATACGCAGTATTTT.

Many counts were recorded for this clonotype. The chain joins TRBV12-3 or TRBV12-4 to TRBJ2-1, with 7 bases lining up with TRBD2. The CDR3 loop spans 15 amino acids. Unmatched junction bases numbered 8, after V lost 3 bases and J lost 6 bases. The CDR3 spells CASSFPRTSFNEQFF. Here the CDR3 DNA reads TGTGCCAGCAGTTTCCCCAGGACTAGTTTCAATGAGCAGTTCTTC.

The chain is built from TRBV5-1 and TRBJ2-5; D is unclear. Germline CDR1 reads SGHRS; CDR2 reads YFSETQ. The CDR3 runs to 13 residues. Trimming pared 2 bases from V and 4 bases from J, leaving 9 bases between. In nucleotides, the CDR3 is TGCGCCAGCAGCTTATCAGCCAGAGAGACCCAGTACTTC. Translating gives CASSLSARETQYF.

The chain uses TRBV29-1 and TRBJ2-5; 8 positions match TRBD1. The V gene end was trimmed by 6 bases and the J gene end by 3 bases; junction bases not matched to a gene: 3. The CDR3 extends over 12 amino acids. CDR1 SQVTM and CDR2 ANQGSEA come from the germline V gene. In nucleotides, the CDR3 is TGCAGCGTGATGGGACAGGAAGAGACCCAGTACTTC. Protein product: CSVMGQEETQYF.

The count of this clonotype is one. CDR3 bases: TGCGCCAGCACCCCCAGACCGGCGGACACTGAAGCTTTCTTT. It encodes CASTPRPADTEAFF. The J gene is TRBJ1-1, the V gene TRBV10-2; D uncertain. Per the germline V gene, CDR1 is WSHSY and CDR2 is SAAADI. V shed 7 bases and J shed 3 bases, with 15 bases lying between them. This CDR3 has 14 amino acids.

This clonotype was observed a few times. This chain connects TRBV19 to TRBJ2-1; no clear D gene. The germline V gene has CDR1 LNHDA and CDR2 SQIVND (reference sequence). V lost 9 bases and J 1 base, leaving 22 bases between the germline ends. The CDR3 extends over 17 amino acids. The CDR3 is CASHPGVGLRSYNEQFF. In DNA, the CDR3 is TGTGCCAGCCACCCGGGCGTGGGCCTTAGGTCCTACAATGAGCAGTTCTTC.

The CDR3 reads CASSGTSGRAWVGETQYF. In DNA form, the CDR3 reads TGTGCCAGCAGTGGAACTAGCGGGAGGGCCTGGGTAGGAGAGACCCAGTACTTC. This rearrangement joins TRBV6-1 to TRBJ2-5, with 13 bases matching TRBD2. V lost 4 bases, J lost 4 bases, and 12 bases stayed unmatched. Germline V gene lookup returns CDR1 MNHNS and CDR2 SASEGT. This CDR3 is built from 18 residues.

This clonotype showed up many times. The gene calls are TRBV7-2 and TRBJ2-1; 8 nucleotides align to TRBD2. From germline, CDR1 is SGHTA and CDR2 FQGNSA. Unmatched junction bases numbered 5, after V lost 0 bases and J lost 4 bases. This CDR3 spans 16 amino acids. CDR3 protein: CASSLASGSAYNEQFF. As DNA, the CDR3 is TGTGCCAGCAGCTTAGCAAGCGGGAGCGCATACAATGAGCAGTTCTTC. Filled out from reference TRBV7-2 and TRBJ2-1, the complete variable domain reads GAGVSQSPSNKVTEKGKDVELRCDPISGHTALYWYRQSLGQGLEFLIYFQGNSAPDKSGLPSDRFSAERTGGSVSTLTIQRTQQEDSAVYLCASSLASGSAYNEQFFGPGTRLTVL.

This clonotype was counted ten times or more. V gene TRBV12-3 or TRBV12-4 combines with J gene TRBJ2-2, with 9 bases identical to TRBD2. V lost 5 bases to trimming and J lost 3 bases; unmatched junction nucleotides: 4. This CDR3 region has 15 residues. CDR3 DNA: TGTGCCAGCAGTACAAGCGGGGGGTACACCGGGGAGCTGTTTTTT. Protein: CASSTSGGYTGELFF.